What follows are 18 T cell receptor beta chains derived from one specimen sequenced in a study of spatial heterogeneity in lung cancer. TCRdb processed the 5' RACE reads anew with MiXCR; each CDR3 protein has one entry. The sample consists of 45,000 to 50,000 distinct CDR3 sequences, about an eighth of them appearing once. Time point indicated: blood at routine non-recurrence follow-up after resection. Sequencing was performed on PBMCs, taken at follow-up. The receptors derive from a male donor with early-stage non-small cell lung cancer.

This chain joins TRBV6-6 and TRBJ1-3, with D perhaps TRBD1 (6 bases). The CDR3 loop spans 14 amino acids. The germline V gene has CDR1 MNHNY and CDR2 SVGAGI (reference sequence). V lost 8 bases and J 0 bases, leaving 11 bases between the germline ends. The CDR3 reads CASQRGYSGNTIYF. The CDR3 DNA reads TGTGCCAGCCAGAGGGGGTACTCTGGAAACACCATATATTTT.

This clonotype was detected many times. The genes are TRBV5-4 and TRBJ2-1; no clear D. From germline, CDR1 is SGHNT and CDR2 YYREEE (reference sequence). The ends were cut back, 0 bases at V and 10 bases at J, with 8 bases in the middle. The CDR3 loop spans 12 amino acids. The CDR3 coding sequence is TGTGCCAGCAGCTTGGTTCGATCCGAGCAGTTCTTC. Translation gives CASSLVRSEQFF.

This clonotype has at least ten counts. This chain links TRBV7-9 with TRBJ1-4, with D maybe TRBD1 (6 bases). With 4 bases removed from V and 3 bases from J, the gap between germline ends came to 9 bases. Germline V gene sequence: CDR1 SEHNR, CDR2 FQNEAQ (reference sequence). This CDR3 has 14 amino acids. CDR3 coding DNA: TGTGCCAGCAGCTGGACAGCTTCTAATGAAAAACTGTTTTTT. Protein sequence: CASSWTASNEKLFF.

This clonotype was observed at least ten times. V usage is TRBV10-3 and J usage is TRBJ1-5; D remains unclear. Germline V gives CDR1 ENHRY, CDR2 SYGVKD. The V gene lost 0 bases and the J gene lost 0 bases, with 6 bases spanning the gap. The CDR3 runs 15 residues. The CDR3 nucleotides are TGTGCCATCAGTGAGTCAGACGGTAGCAATCAGCCCCAGCATTTT. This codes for CAISESDGSNQPQHF.

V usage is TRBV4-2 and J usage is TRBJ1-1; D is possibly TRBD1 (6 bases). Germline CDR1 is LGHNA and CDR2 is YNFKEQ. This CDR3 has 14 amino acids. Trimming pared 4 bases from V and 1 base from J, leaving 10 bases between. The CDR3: CASSPGGPNTEAFF. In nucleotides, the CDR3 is TGTGCCAGCAGCCCGGGGGGCCCGAACACTGAAGCTTTCTTT.

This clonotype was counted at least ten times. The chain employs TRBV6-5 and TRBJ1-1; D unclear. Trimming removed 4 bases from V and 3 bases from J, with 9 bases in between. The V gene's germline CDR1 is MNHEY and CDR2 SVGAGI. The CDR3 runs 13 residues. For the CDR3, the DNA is TGTGCCAGCAGTTCCCGACGGTACACTGAAGCTTTCTTT. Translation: CASSSRRYTEAFF.

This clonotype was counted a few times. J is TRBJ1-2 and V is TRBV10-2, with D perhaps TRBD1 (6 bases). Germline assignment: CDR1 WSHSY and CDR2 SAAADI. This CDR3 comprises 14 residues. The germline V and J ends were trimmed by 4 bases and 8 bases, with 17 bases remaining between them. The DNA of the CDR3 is TGCGCCAGCAGTGCCAACAGGGCGTCTCGAGGCTACACCTTC. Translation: CASSANRASRGYTF.

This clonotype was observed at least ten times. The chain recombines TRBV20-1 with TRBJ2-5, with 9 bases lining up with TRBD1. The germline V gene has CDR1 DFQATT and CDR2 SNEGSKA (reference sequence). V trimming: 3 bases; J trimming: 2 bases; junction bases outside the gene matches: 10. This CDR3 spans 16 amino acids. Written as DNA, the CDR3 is TGCAGTGCTAGGGGGGCTCGGACAGGGGTTCAAGAGACCCAGTACTTC. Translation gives CSARGARTGVQETQYF.

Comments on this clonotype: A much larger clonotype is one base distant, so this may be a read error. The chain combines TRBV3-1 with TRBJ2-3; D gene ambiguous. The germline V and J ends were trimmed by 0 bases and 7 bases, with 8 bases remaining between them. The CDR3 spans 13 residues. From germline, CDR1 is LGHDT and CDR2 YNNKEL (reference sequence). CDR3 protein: CASSQEVVNTQYF. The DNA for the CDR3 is TGTGCCAGCAGCCAAGAGGTGGTGAATACGCAGTATTTT.

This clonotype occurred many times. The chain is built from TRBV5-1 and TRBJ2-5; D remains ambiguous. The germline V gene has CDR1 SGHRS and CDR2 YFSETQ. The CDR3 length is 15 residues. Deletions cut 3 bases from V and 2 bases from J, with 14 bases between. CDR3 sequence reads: CASSSGATDQETQYF. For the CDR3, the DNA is TGCGCCAGCAGCTCAGGTGCAACTGATCAAGAGACCCAGTACTTC.

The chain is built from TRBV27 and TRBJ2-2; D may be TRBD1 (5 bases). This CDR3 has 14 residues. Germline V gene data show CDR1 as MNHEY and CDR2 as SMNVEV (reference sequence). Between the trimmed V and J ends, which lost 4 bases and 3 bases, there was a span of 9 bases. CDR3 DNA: TGTGCCAGCAGTTCCAGGGCGGACACCGGGGAGCTGTTTTTT. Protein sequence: CASSSRADTGELFF.

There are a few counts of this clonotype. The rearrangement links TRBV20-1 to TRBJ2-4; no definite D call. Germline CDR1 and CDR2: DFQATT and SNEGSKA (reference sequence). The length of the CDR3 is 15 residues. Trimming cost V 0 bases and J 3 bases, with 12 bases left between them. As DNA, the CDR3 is TGCAGTGCTAGAGAACGAGGAATAAACAAAAACATTCAGTACTTC. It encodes CSARERGINKNIQYF.

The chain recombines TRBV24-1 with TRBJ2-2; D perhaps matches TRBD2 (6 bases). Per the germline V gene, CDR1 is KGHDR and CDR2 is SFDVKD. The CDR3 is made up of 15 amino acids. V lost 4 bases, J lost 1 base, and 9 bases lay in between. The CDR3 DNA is TGTGCCACCAGTGACACTAGCAAGAACACCGGGGAGCTGTTTTTT. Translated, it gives CATSDTSKNTGELFF.

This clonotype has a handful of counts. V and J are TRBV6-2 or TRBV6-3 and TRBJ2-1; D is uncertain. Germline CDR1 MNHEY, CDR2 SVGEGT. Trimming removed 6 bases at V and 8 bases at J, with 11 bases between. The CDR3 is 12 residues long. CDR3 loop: CASSRQPDEQFF. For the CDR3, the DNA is TGTGCCAGCAGCCGCCAGCCCGATGAGCAGTTCTTC.

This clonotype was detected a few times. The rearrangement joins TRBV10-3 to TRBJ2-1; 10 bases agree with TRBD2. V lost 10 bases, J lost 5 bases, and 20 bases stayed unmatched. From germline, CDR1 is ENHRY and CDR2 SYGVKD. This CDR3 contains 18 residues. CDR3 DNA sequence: TGTGCCAGCTGGACAGGGAGGCTAGCGGGAGTACGGGACAATGAGCAGTTCTTC. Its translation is CASWTGRLAGVRDNEQFF.

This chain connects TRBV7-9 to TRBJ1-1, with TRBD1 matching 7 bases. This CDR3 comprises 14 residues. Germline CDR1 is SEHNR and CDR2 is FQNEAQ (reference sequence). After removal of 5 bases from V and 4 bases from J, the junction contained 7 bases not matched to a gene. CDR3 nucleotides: TGTGCCAGCAGCCAAGGAACAGGGGTCACTGAAGCTTTCTTT. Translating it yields CASSQGTGVTEAFF.

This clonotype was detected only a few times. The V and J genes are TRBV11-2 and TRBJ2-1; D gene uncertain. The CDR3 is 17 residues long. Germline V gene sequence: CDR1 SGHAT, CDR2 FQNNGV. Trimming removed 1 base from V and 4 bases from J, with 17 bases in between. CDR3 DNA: TGTGCCAGCAGCTTAGTACCCCCCCGCGGAGATTACAATGAGCAGTTCTTC. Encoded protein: CASSLVPPRGDYNEQFF.

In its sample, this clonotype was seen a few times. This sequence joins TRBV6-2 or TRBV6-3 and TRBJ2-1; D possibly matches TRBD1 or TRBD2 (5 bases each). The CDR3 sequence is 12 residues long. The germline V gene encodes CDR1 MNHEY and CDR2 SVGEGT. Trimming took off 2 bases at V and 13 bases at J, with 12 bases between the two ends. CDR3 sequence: CASSYHRGVQFF. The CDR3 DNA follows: TGTGCCAGCAGTTACCACCGGGGCGTTCAGTTCTTC.